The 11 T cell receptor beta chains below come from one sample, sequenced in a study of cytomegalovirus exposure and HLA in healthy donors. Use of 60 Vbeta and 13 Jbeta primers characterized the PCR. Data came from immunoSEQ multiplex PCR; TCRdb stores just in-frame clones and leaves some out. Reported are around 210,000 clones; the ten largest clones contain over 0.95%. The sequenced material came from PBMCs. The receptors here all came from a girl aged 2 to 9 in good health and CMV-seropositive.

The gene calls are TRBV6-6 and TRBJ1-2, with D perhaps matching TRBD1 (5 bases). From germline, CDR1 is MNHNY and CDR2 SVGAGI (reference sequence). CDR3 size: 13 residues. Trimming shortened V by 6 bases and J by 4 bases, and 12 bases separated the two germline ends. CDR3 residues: CASSSDSSYGYTF. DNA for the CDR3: TGTGCCAGCAGCTCCGACAGTTCCTATGGCTACACCTTC.

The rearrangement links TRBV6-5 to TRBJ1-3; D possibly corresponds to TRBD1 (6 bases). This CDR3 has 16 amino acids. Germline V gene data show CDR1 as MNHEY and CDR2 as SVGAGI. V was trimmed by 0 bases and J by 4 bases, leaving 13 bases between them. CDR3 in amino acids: CASSYSQGRGGNTIYF. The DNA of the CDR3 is TGTGCCAGCAGTTACTCGCAGGGGAGGGGCGGAAACACCATATATTTT.

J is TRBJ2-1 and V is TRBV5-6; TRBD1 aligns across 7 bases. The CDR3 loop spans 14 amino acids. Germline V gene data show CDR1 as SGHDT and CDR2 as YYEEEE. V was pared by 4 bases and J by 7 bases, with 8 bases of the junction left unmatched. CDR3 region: CASSRTRGLNEQFF. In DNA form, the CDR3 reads TGTGCCAGCAGCCGCACAAGGGGGCTGAATGAGCAGTTCTTC.

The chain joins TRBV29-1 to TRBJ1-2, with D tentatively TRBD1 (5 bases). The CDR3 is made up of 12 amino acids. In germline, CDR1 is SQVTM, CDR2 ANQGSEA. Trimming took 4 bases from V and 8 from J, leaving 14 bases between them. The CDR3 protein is CSVVEGTGGYTF. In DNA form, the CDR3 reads TGCAGCGTTGTAGAGGGGACTGGGGGCTACACCTTC.

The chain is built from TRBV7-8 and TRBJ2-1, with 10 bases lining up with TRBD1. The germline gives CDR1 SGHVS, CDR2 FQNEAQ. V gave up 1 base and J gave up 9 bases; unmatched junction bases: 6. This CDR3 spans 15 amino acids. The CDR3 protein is CASSLDRTGGSEQFF. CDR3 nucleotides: TGTGCCAGCAGCTTAGATAGGACAGGGGGATCTGAGCAGTTCTTC.

The CDR3 bases are TGTGCCAGCAGCTTAGGTGGGACTAGCGGGAGCACCGGGGAGCTGTTTTTT. This codes for CASSLGGTSGSTGELFF. The chain is built from TRBV13 and TRBJ2-2; 14 nucleotides line up with TRBD2. CDR1 is PRHDT, CDR2 FYEKMQ, per germline (reference sequence). The CDR3 spans 17 residues. The V gene end was trimmed by 0 bases and the J gene end by 4 bases; junction bases not matched to a gene: 1.

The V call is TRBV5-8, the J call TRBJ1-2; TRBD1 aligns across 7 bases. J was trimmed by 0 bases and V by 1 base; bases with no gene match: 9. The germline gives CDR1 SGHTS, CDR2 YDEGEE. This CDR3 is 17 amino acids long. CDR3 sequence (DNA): TGTGCCAGCAGCTTGACAGGCGCGACAGGGCCTAACTATGGCTACACCTTC. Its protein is CASSLTGATGPNYGYTF.

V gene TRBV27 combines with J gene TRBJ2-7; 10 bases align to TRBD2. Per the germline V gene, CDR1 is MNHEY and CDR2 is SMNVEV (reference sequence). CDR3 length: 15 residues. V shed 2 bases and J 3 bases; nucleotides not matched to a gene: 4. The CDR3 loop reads CASSLASGSVYEQYF. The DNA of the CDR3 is TGTGCCAGCAGTTTAGCTAGCGGGAGCGTCTACGAGCAGTACTTC.

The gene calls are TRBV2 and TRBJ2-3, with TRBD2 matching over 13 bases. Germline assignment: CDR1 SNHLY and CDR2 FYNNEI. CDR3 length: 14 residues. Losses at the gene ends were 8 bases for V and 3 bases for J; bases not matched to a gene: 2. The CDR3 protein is CASVGLAGTDTQYF. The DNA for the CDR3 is TGTGCCAGCGTGGGACTAGCGGGGACAGATACGCAGTATTTT.

The CDR3 region is CASSEPTKSGANVLTF. CDR3 DNA sequence: TGTGCCAGCAGCGAGCCTACCAAATCTGGGGCCAACGTCCTGACTTTC. This rearrangement joins TRBV9 to TRBJ2-6; D is uncertain. Germline V CDR1 and CDR2: SGDLS, YYNGEE. Trimming took off 3 bases at V and 1 base at J, with 11 bases between the two ends. CDR3 length: 16 amino acids.

This CDR3 is CASSYYTGELFF. Written as DNA, the CDR3 is TGCGCCAGCAGCTACTACACCGGGGAGCTGTTTTTT. The J gene is TRBJ2-2, the V gene TRBV5-1; D not resolved. CDR1 and CDR2 from the germline V gene are SGHRS and YFSETQ. This CDR3 has 12 residues. Trimming stripped 3 bases from V and 3 bases from J, with 3 bases between.